These 26 T cell receptor beta chains were all obtained from the same sample, sequenced in a study of cytomegalovirus exposure and HLA in healthy donors. The PCR had 60 Vbeta and 13 Jbeta primers. Sequencing was performed with immunoSEQ multiplex PCR; in TCRdb, only in-frame clones are kept and a portion is missing. There are 75,000 to 100,000 clones in the sample; around 77% occur only once, and approximately 0.6% lies in the top ten. The specimen sequenced was PBMCs. These receptors all stem from a man aged 25 to 40 in good health and CMV-seronegative.

The J gene is TRBJ1-4, the V gene TRBV11-2; tentatively, D is TRBD1 (5 bases). V lost 6 bases, J lost 4 bases, and 9 bases lay in between. Germline loops: CDR1 SGHAT, CDR2 FQNNGV. The length of the CDR3 is 13 residues. The CDR3 region is CASRVGVNEKLFF. The CDR3 DNA sequence: TGTGCCAGCAGAGTAGGGGTTAATGAAAAACTGTTTTTT.

The chain is built from TRBV5-1 and TRBJ1-1; 8 positions match TRBD1. This CDR3 region has 13 residues. Germline V lookup: CDR1 SGHRS, CDR2 YFSETQ. Trimming removed 5 bases from V and 5 bases from J; junction bases left unmatched: 5. This chain's CDR3 is CASRPDRETEAFF. CDR3 bases: TGCGCCAGCAGGCCGGACAGGGAGACTGAAGCTTTCTTT.

This sequence joins TRBV5-1 and TRBJ2-5, with TRBD2 identical over 13 bases. This CDR3 has 16 amino acids. CDR1 and CDR2 from the germline V gene are SGHRS and YFSETQ. V dropped 3 bases and J dropped 2; count of bases not matched to a gene: 4. CDR3 in amino acids: CASSWTSGGPQETQYF. CDR3 coding DNA: TGCGCCAGCAGCTGGACTAGCGGGGGACCACAAGAGACCCAGTACTTC.

A few counts support this clone. V is TRBV5-5 and J is TRBJ2-7; D possibly corresponds to TRBD2 (6 bases). V was trimmed by 2 bases and J by 5 bases, leaving 14 bases between them. Germline CDR1 reads SGHKS; CDR2 reads YYEKEE (reference sequence). CDR3 length: 14 amino acids. The CDR3 loop reads CASSLRAGTDEQYF. CDR3 in DNA: TGTGCCAGCAGCTTAAGGGCGGGGACTGACGAGCAGTACTTC.

J is TRBJ2-1 and V is TRBV19; TRBD2 agrees at 9 bases. Losses at the gene ends were 3 bases for V and 6 bases for J; bases not matched to a gene: 18. CDR1 is LNHDA, CDR2 SQIVND, per germline (reference sequence). This CDR3 has 19 amino acids. The CDR3 sequence is CASSMRPPTGTSISNEQFF. In DNA form, the CDR3 reads TGTGCCAGTAGTATGAGGCCCCCCACCGGGACTAGCATCTCCAATGAGCAGTTCTTC.

This clone showed up just once. This chain uses TRBV5-8 with TRBJ1-2; 7 nucleotides line up with TRBD1. With V trimmed by 1 base and J by 4 bases, 4 bases remained unmatched. This CDR3 region has 14 residues. The germline V gene encodes CDR1 SGHTS and CDR2 YDEGEE. The CDR3 coding sequence is TGTGCCAGCAGCTTGTTTTCAGGGGGCTATGGCTACACCTTC. The encoded protein is CASSLFSGGYGYTF.

This chain uses TRBV10-3 with TRBJ1-1; D may be TRBD1 (6 bases). Germline lookup yields CDR1 ENHRY and CDR2 SYGVKD. Trimming took 3 bases from V and 10 from J, leaving 12 bases between them. CDR3 length: 12 residues. The DNA for the CDR3 is TGTGCCATCAGTGATCCAGGGGAAAGAGCTTTCTTT. It specifies CAISDPGERAFF.

The gene calls are TRBV10-3 and TRBJ1-2, with 7 bases matching TRBD1. The ends lost 4 bases at V and 7 bases at J; junction bases unmatched: 9. CDR1 ENHRY and CDR2 SYGVKD come from the germline V gene. This CDR3 has 14 residues. CDR3 region: CAISATGQVIGYTF. The CDR3 DNA reads TGTGCCATCAGTGCCACTGGACAGGTTATTGGCTACACCTTC.

This rearrangement joins TRBV15 to TRBJ1-2; D gene ambiguous. V lost 0 bases to trimming and J lost 2 bases, with 13 bases between them. The CDR3 covers 16 residues. The germline V gene encodes CDR1 LNHNV and CDR2 YYDKDF (reference sequence). CDR3 residues: CATSREVGRNNYGYTF. In DNA form, the CDR3 reads TGTGCCACCAGCAGAGAGGTGGGCAGAAACAACTATGGCTACACCTTC.

V gene TRBV11-2 combines with J gene TRBJ2-1, with D maybe TRBD1 (5 bases). There are 16 residues in the CDR3. V was shortened by 1 base and J by 2 bases, with 12 bases between the two germline ends. From germline, CDR1 is SGHAT and CDR2 FQNNGV. CDR3 sequence (DNA): TGTGCCAGCAGCTTAGCCCCAGGGCAGACCTACAATGAGCAGTTCTTC. As protein: CASSLAPGQTYNEQFF.

The V and J genes are TRBV11-1 and TRBJ2-4, with 8 bases that match TRBD1. The V gene's germline CDR1 is SGHAT and CDR2 FQDESV (reference sequence). V lost 5 bases, J lost 3 bases, and 3 bases stayed unmatched. The CDR3 has 14 residues. CDR3 protein: CASSPGQGKNIQYF. The CDR3 nucleotides read TGTGCCAGCAGCCCCGGACAGGGCAAAAACATTCAGTACTTC. Filled out from reference TRBV11-1 and TRBJ2-4, the complete variable domain reads EAEVAQSPRYKITEKSQAVAFWCDPISGHATLYWYRQILGQGPELLVQFQDESVVDDSQLPKDRFSAERLKGVDSTLKIQPAELGDSAMYLCASSPGQGKNIQYFGAGTRLSVL.

This clone was recorded only once. The chain couples TRBV2 to TRBJ2-7; the match to TRBD2 covers 14 bases. From germline, CDR1 is SNHLY and CDR2 FYNNEI. The CDR3 covers 13 residues. J gave up 6 bases and V 6 bases, and 1 base lay outside the gene matches. The CDR3 DNA follows: TGTGCCAGCAGCGGGACTAGCGGGGGCGAGCAGTACTTC. Translated, it gives CASSGTSGGEQYF.

The CDR3 coding sequence is TGCGCCAGCAGCCAGGGAGACCCCACAGATACGCAGTATTTT. It specifies CASSQGDPTDTQYF. The chain couples TRBV4-1 to TRBJ2-3, with a weak D call TRBD2 (5 bases). The length of the CDR3 is 14 residues. Germline V lookup: CDR1 MGHRA, CDR2 YSYEKL. V was shortened by 3 bases and J by 2 bases, with 9 bases between the two germline ends.

The chain carries TRBV27 and TRBJ1-6, with 8 nucleotides matching TRBD1. In germline, CDR1 is MNHEY, CDR2 SMNVEV (reference sequence). The CDR3 is made up of 17 amino acids. V was pared by 6 bases and J by 7 bases, with 14 bases of the junction left unmatched. The CDR3 DNA follows: TGTGCCAGCAGGCAATGGACAGGGTCTTCGTTAAATTCACCCCTCCACTTT. It translates to CASRQWTGSSLNSPLHF.

CDR3 sequence: CASSLSINTEAFF. Here the CDR3 DNA reads TGCGCCAGCAGCTTGTCTATAAACACTGAAGCTTTCTTT. The J gene is TRBJ1-1, the V gene TRBV5-1, with D unresolved. The germline V gene has CDR1 SGHRS and CDR2 YFSETQ. V gave up 1 base and J gave up 2 bases, with 6 bases separating them. The CDR3 runs 13 residues.

The V and J genes are TRBV9 and TRBJ1-1; 9 bases agree with TRBD1. Germline CDR1 reads SGDLS; CDR2 reads YYNGEE. The CDR3 is 14 residues long. Unmatched junction bases numbered 6, after V lost 4 bases and J lost 5 bases. This CDR3 reads CASSRDRAYTEAFF. DNA of the CDR3: TGTGCCAGCAGCCGGGACAGGGCGTATACTGAAGCTTTCTTT.

This clone appeared a single time. The chain employs TRBV10-3 and TRBJ1-2; a possible D gene is TRBD1 (6 bases). This CDR3 comprises 14 residues. V lost 7 bases to trimming and J lost 7 bases, with 19 bases between them. Germline lookup yields CDR1 ENHRY and CDR2 SYGVKD. CDR3 protein: CAINRDTPLSGYTF. The CDR3 nucleotides are TGTGCCATCAACCGGGACACCCCTTTGTCTGGCTACACCTTC.

As concerns this clone: A read error may account for a junction end that differs from germline. V usage is TRBV5-1 and J usage is TRBJ2-1; 9 bases align to TRBD1. Germline assignment: CDR1 SGHRS and CDR2 YFSETQ. The CDR3 extends over 14 amino acids. The DNA of the CDR3 is TGCGCCAGCAGTGGACAGGGGTCCTACAATGAGCGGTTCTTC. Residues: CASSGQGSYNERFF. Combining the CDR3 with reference TRBV5-1 and TRBJ2-1 gives the whole variable domain KAGVTQTPRYLIKTRGQQVTLSCSPISGHRSVSWYQQTPGQGLQFLFEYFSETQRNKGNFPGRFSGRQFSNSRSEMNVSTLELGDSALYLCASSGQGSYNERFFGPGTRLTVL.

The chain employs TRBV4-3 and TRBJ2-5; TRBD2 aligns across 7 bases. The trim removed 0 bases at V and 7 bases at J, leaving 8 bases unmatched. The CDR3 runs to 15 residues. Germline V CDR1 and CDR2: LGHNA, YSLEER. The chain's CDR3 is CASSQDLGLEGTQYF. DNA of the CDR3: TGCGCCAGCAGCCAAGATTTAGGACTAGAAGGGACCCAGTACTTC.

The chain couples TRBV7-3 to TRBJ1-2; D possibly corresponds to TRBD1 (5 bases). The CDR3 totals 14 residues. Deletions cut 6 bases from V and 5 bases from J, with 16 bases between. Germline assignment: CDR1 SGHTA and CDR2 FQGTGA. CDR3 protein: CASSDTGTSYGYTF. The CDR3 nucleotides are TGTGCCAGCAGTGATACAGGTACCTCGTATGGCTACACCTTC.

The chain is built from TRBV14 and TRBJ1-2, with TRBD1 as a possible D gene (5 bases). V was shortened by 1 base and J by 5 bases, with 8 bases between the two germline ends. Germline V gene sequence: CDR1 SGHDN, CDR2 FVKESK. This CDR3 has 13 residues. In DNA, the CDR3 is TGTGCCAGCAGCCAAGTGGGGCTTTATGGCTACACCTTC. It yields the protein CASSQVGLYGYTF.

The gene calls are TRBV7-2 and TRBJ2-1; 7 bases map to TRBD2. Germline CDR1 is SGHTA and CDR2 is FQGNSA. With 5 bases clipped from V and 2 bases from J, the junction kept 6 bases outside the gene matches. The CDR3 has 15 residues. In DNA form, the CDR3 reads TGTGCCAGCAGCCCGATTAGCGGGCCCTACAATGAGCAGTTCTTC. The encoded protein is CASSPISGPYNEQFF.

The chain combines TRBV4-2 with TRBJ2-1; 10 nucleotides line up with TRBD2. This CDR3 region has 16 residues. Trimming removed 1 base from V and 5 bases from J; junction bases left unmatched: 5. The germline V gene has CDR1 LGHNA and CDR2 YNFKEQ. CDR3 in DNA: TGTGCCAGCAGCCAAGGGAGCGGGGGGGCCGACAATGAGCAGTTCTTC. The encoded protein is CASSQGSGGADNEQFF.

The gene calls are TRBV6-6 and TRBJ1-5, with D perhaps TRBD1 (6 bases). CDR1 is MNHNY and CDR2 is SVGAGI in the germline V gene (reference sequence). This CDR3 spans 14 amino acids. V lost 6 bases, J lost 5 bases, and 14 bases lay in between. CDR3 DNA: TGTGCCAGCAGACCCGGGGGGGCCTATCAGCCCCAGCATTTT. Translated, it gives CASRPGGAYQPQHF.

The V and J genes are TRBV10-3 and TRBJ1-1; D perhaps matches TRBD1 (5 bases). Per the germline V gene, CDR1 is ENHRY and CDR2 is SYGVKD. This CDR3 spans 12 amino acids. Deletions cut 4 bases from V and 11 bases from J, with 14 bases between. CDR3: CAISGSQGIAFF. DNA of the CDR3: TGTGCCATCAGTGGGTCGCAGGGAATTGCTTTCTTT.

A remark on this clone: This sample also contains other DNA sequences that code for the same CDR3. The V and J genes are TRBV15 and TRBJ1-2; 7 bases line up with TRBD1. This CDR3 spans 14 amino acids. V dropped 3 bases and J dropped 7; count of bases not matched to a gene: 8. CDR1 is LNHNV, CDR2 YYDKDF, per germline (reference sequence). The CDR3 loop is CATSRGTALGGYTF. In DNA form, the CDR3 reads TGTGCCACCAGCAGGGGGACAGCCCTGGGTGGCTACACCTTC.